Shown below are 5 T cell receptor beta chains from a single sample sequenced in a study of T cell clonality in common variable immunodeficiency. Their antigens remain unidentified. The study, taken as a whole, reports: Fewer deletions and N-nucleotide insertions were reportedly seen in common variable immunodeficiency TCR beta sequences.

Clones were read by immunoSEQ multiplex PCR, and TCRdb kept only the in-frame ones, dropping some. This sample comprises fewer than 30,000 clones, none seen once only. Sequencing used peripheral blood mononuclear cells. Source of these receptors: a human donor with common variable immunodeficiency.

A word on this clone: The read gets to within 3 residues of the CDR3 end, and the germline J gene fills in the rest. The chain employs TRBV6-1 and TRBJ1-5; the D gene is possibly TRBD1 (5 bases). Germline V CDR1 and CDR2: MNHNS, SASEGT. The CDR3 loop spans 13 amino acids. Trimming cost V 2 bases and J 4 bases, with 6 bases left between them. The CDR3 loop is CASSEPGNQPQHF. The sequenced CDR3 bases are TGTGCCAGCAGTGAACCAGGGAATCAGCCC.

With regard to this clone: With the read ending 3 residues before the CDR3 end, the germline J gene is used to fill in that end. The chain has TRBV19 and TRBJ1-5; D is ambiguous. This CDR3 contains 16 residues. The germline gives CDR1 LNHDA, CDR2 SQIVND (reference sequence). Trimming pared 4 bases from V and 1 base from J, leaving 14 bases between. This CDR3 is CASSTIQLWSNQPQHF. The CDR3 bases that were read are TGTGCCAGTAGTACGATACAGCTTTGGAGCAATCAGCCC.

This clone was recorded at least ten times. Sequencing ends 3 residues short of the CDR3 end; the germline J gene provides the rest. The chain couples TRBV5-1 to TRBJ2-7; TRBD2 matches 14 bases. V dropped 4 bases and J dropped 2; count of bases not matched to a gene: 8. This CDR3 is 17 amino acids long. The germline V gene encodes CDR1 SGHRS and CDR2 YFSETQ. CDR3 region: CASSRGLAGAVTYEQYF. The covered CDR3 bases are TGCGCCAGCAGCAGGGGACTAGCGGGAGCCGTCACCTACGAG.

This clone was seen repeatedly, ten times or more. The read terminates 3 residues ahead of where the CDR3 ends, so the germline J gene completes it. The chain employs TRBV2 and TRBJ2-7; tentative D call: TRBD2 (7 bases). The germline gives CDR1 SNHLY, CDR2 FYNNEI. Trimming cost V 10 bases and J 0 bases, with 13 bases left between them. CDR3 length: 13 amino acids. The CDR3 reads CATRGGVSYEQYF. Incomplete CDR3 DNA: TGTGCCACGCGCGGGGGCGTCTCCTACGAG.

Points on this clone: The read ends 3 residues early relative to the CDR3; the germline J gene fills the gap. The chain recombines TRBV19 with TRBJ1-1; the match to TRBD1 covers 7 bases. Looked up from germline, CDR1 is LNHDA and CDR2 is SQIVND (reference sequence). Trimming took 7 bases from V and 2 from J; bases not matched to a gene: 13. This CDR3 contains 16 residues. The sequenced CDR3 bases are TGTGCCAGTATAGGTTTAGGCGGACAGGAAAACACTGAA. Translated, it gives CASIGLGGQENTE. The CDR3 in its entirety is CASIGLGGQENTEAFF.